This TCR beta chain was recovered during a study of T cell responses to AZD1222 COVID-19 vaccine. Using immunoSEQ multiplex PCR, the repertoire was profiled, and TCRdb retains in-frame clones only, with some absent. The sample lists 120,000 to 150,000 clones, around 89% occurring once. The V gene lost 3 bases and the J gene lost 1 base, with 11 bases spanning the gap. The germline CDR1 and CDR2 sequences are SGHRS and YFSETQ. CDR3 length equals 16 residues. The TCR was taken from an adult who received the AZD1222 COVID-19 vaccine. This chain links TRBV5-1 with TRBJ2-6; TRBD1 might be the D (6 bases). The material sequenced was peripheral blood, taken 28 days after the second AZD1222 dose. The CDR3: CASSSGTLSGANVLTF. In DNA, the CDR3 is TGCGCCAGCAGCTCCGGGACACTTTCTGGGGCCAACGTCCTGACTTTC.